The present T cell receptor (beta chain) was sequenced within a study of CD8 T cells in ankylosing spondylitis. TCR beta libraries were made by quantitative 5'-RACE with molecular barcodes. Via MiXCR, TCRdb re-called the 5' RACE reads, giving one row per CDR3 protein. The top ten hold around a fifth of the sample, which has over 600,000 distinct CDR3 sequences, around 20% seen once. As for this clonotype: Its target is not known.

General observations from the study: According to the report, clones linked to the disease were significantly enriched in matched synovial fluid samples taken from ankylosing spondylitis patients. Clones linked with disease were CD8+ and fairly uncommon in the peripheral blood. The study identified a TCR beta motif of 7 or 8 highly homologous variants that appeared characteristic of ankylosing spondylitis blood.

Trimming took 2 bases from V and 7 from J; bases not matched to a gene: 7. The CDR3 is made up of 14 amino acids. In germline, CDR1 is SQVTM, CDR2 ANQGSEA. The material sequenced was blood, either unsorted or a sorted T cell fraction (not recorded which). The sequence was collected from a male donor with ankylosing spondylitis. This chain joins TRBV29-1 and TRBJ2-5; 10 bases fit TRBD2. DNA for the CDR3: TGCAGCGTTGAAACTAGCGGGGTCTCACGGACCCAGTACTTC. Translated: CSVETSGVSRTQYF.